Presented here are 23 T cell receptor beta chains from one specimen sequenced in a study of post-analysis software for immune sequencing data. Overall study findings and caveats: In patients, TRBV5-6, TRBV5-1 and TRBV20-1 belonged to several TRBV segments found more frequently than in controls.

Prepared libraries of TCR beta cDNA carried unique molecular identifiers. In TCRdb, the PCR reads were re-called with MiXCR into one record per CDR3 protein. This table holds 500,000 to 600,000 distinct CDR3 sequences, roughly 45% found once. No cognate antigen is known for these TCRs. The specimen was blood. All receptors derive from a girl aged 5 to 17 with multiple sclerosis.

This rearrangement joins TRBV11-3 to TRBJ2-5; TRBD2 matches 14 bases. There are 15 residues in the CDR3. The V gene end was trimmed by 5 bases and the J gene end by 4 bases; junction bases not matched to a gene: 3. Per germline, CDR1 SGHNT and CDR2 YENEEA. The CDR3 sequence: CASSAGTSGRETQYF. In nucleotides, the CDR3 is TGTGCCAGCAGCGCCGGGACTAGCGGGAGAGAGACCCAGTACTTC.

This clonotype was seen only a few times. The chain carries TRBV5-1 and TRBJ2-3; 8 bases align to TRBD2. The junction had 10 bases not matched to a gene; V was cut back by 4 bases and J by 6 bases. This CDR3 spans 15 amino acids. Germline V lookup: CDR1 SGHRS, CDR2 YFSETQ. The CDR3 here is CASSTGLDALDTQYF. DNA of the CDR3: TGCGCCAGCAGCACGGGACTAGATGCATTGGATACGCAGTATTTT.

This chain joins TRBV20-1 and TRBJ2-7; D may correspond to TRBD1 or TRBD2 (5 bases each). The last part of the DNA fits TRBJ2-5 better; the J call may be wrong. There are 17 residues in the CDR3. Germline assignment: CDR1 DFQATT and CDR2 SNEGSKA (reference sequence). The CDR3 nucleotides are TGCAGTGCTAGAGGTGGGGCAGGGAGCCTGGCGGAAGAGACCCAGTACTTC. Its translation is CSARGGAGSLAEETQYF.

V and J are TRBV24-1 and TRBJ2-1, with TRBD1 identical over 10 bases. V trimming: 4 bases; J trimming: 4 bases; junction bases outside the gene matches: 6. Looked up from germline, CDR1 is KGHDR and CDR2 is SFDVKD. CDR3 size: 16 residues. CDR3 sequence reads: CATSEPPGQGYNEQFF. In DNA form, the CDR3 reads TGTGCCACCAGTGAACCCCCGGGACAGGGGTACAATGAGCAGTTCTTC.

This clonotype was seen only a few times. V gene TRBV6-5 combines with J gene TRBJ2-7, with TRBD2 matching over 9 bases. Germline CDR1 MNHEY, CDR2 SVGAGI. The CDR3 has 17 amino acids. The V gene end was trimmed by 0 bases and the J gene end by 4 bases; junction bases not matched to a gene: 10. The CDR3 here is CASSYSGGSGGPYEQYF. CDR3 nucleotide sequence: TGTGCCAGCAGTTACTCCGGAGGTAGCGGGGGACCATACGAGCAGTACTTC.

This clonotype was counted a few times. The chain has TRBV5-1 and TRBJ2-1; 8 bases are shared with TRBD2. Trimming removed 4 bases from V and 8 bases from J; junction bases left unmatched: 11. This CDR3 has 15 amino acids. Germline V lookup: CDR1 SGHRS, CDR2 YFSETQ. CDR3 sequence (DNA): TGCGCCAGCAGCCGCGGGGGGCGGGAGAGGGATGAGCAGTTCTTC. This gives the protein CASSRGGRERDEQFF.

This clonotype was seen a single time. The rearrangement joins TRBV5-6 to TRBJ1-1, with 7 bases identical to TRBD1. This CDR3 is 14 amino acids long. Germline V gene sequence: CDR1 SGHDT, CDR2 YYEEEE. With 3 bases clipped from V and 5 bases from J, the junction kept 7 bases outside the gene matches. The CDR3 protein is CASSSSTGRTEAFF. CDR3 DNA: TGTGCCAGCAGCTCGTCGACAGGGAGGACTGAAGCTTTCTTT.

The V gene is TRBV7-9, the J gene TRBJ2-2; TRBD2 is a possible D gene (6 bases). This CDR3 is 18 amino acids long. Trimming stripped 6 bases from V and 0 bases from J, with 20 bases between. Germline lookup yields CDR1 SEHNR and CDR2 FQNEAQ (reference sequence). The CDR3 is CASSLSPGTGSNTGELFF. In nucleotides, the CDR3 is TGTGCCAGCAGTTTATCACCCGGGACTGGCTCGAACACCGGGGAGCTGTTTTTT. The entire variable domain, with the rest obtained from reference TRBV7-9 and TRBJ2-2, is as follows: DTGVSQNPRHKITKRGQNVTFRCDPISEHNRLYWYRQTLGQGPEFLTYFQNEAQLEKSRLLSDRFSAERPKGSFSTLEIQRTEQGDSAMYLCASSLSPGTGSNTGELFFGEGSRLTVL.

This chain joins TRBV4-1 and TRBJ2-7; 8 bases line up with TRBD1. Trimming at V came to 4 bases and at J to 7 bases, leaving 12 bases not matched to a gene. In germline, CDR1 is MGHRA, CDR2 YSYEKL. The CDR3 covers 15 residues. This CDR3 is CASSPRGTGIAEQYF. The CDR3 DNA reads as TGCGCCAGCAGCCCCCGTGGGACAGGCATCGCGGAGCAGTACTTC.

This clonotype was counted only a few times. The chain joins TRBV20-1 to TRBJ2-5; 8 bases fit TRBD1. The CDR3 has 17 amino acids. With 1 base clipped from V and 0 bases from J, the junction kept 10 bases outside the gene matches. Germline V CDR1 and CDR2: DFQATT, SNEGSKA (reference sequence). The CDR3 sequence: CSARAYGDRSYQETQYF. The CDR3 nucleotides are TGCAGTGCTAGAGCTTACGGGGACAGGTCCTACCAAGAGACCCAGTACTTC.

The V gene is TRBV4-2, the J gene TRBJ2-3; D unclear. CDR3 length equals 15 residues. In germline, CDR1 is LGHNA, CDR2 YNFKEQ. V was shortened by 2 bases and J by 5 bases, with 14 bases between the two germline ends. The CDR3 DNA is TGTGCCAGCAGCCAAAATCGGCGTCCGGGAGATACGCAGTATTTT. This encodes CASSQNRRPGDTQYF.

This chain uses TRBV4-1 with TRBJ1-1; D may be TRBD1 (5 bases). This CDR3 spans 16 amino acids. The germline V gene encodes CDR1 MGHRA and CDR2 YSYEKL. Trimming stripped 1 base from V and 0 bases from J, with 12 bases between. CDR3 sequence reads: CASSQARQRMNTEAFF. The CDR3 coding sequence is TGCGCCAGCAGCCAAGCCCGACAGAGAATGAACACTGAAGCTTTCTTT.

The sample holds a few counts of this clonotype. The genes are TRBV20-1 and TRBJ2-1; TRBD2 is a possible D gene (6 bases). Germline V gene lookup returns CDR1 DFQATT and CDR2 SNEGSKA (reference sequence). Trimming removed 3 bases from V and 0 bases from J, with 18 bases in between. This CDR3 comprises 17 residues. CDR3 sequence: CSASPLGGAYSYNEQFF. CDR3 nucleotide sequence: TGCAGTGCTAGTCCACTTGGCGGGGCCTACTCCTACAATGAGCAGTTCTTC.

In its sample, this clonotype was seen a few times. This sequence joins TRBV13 and TRBJ2-1; D remains unclear. V lost 0 bases and J 0 bases, leaving 9 bases between the germline ends. This CDR3 comprises 16 residues. The germline gives CDR1 PRHDT, CDR2 FYEKMQ (reference sequence). The CDR3 sequence: CASSLGGPSSYNEQFF. The CDR3 bases are TGTGCCAGCAGCTTAGGTGGGCCTAGCTCCTACAATGAGCAGTTCTTC. Combining the CDR3 with reference TRBV13 and TRBJ2-1 gives the whole variable domain AAGVIQSPRHLIKEKRETATLKCYPIPRHDTVYWYQQGPGQDPQFLISFYEKMQSDKGSIPDRFSAQQFSDYHSELNMSSLELGDSALYFCASSLGGPSSYNEQFFGPGTRLTVL.

This clonotype showed up many times. The V and J genes are TRBV12-3 or TRBV12-4 and TRBJ2-7; TRBD2 matches 10 bases. V shed 4 bases and J 2 bases; nucleotides not matched to a gene: 2. The CDR3 has 14 residues. The DNA of the CDR3 is TGTGCCAGCAGTTGGACTAGCGGAACCTACGAGCAGTACTTC. It is translated as CASSWTSGTYEQYF.

This clonotype was picked up one time. This chain links TRBV7-9 with TRBJ2-5; D uncertain. Looked up from germline, CDR1 is SEHNR and CDR2 is FQNEAQ (reference sequence). V was clipped by 1 base and J by 3 bases, with 9 bases between them. This CDR3 has 14 residues. CDR3 residues: CASSLGWAEETQYF. The CDR3 DNA reads as TGTGCCAGCAGCTTAGGTTGGGCAGAAGAGACCCAGTACTTC.

The V gene is TRBV5-1, the J gene TRBJ2-5; possibly TRBD2 for D (5 bases). The last part of the DNA fits TRBJ2-7 better; the J call may be wrong. This CDR3 spans 15 amino acids. CDR1 and CDR2 from the germline V gene are SGHRS and YFSETQ. The CDR3 spells CASSVALRGIHEQYF. The CDR3 bases are TGCGCCAGCAGCGTGGCTCTAAGAGGGATCCACGAGCAGTACTTC.

The chain recombines TRBV7-2 with TRBJ1-2; D is undetermined. Trimming removed 5 bases at V and 4 bases at J, with 17 bases between. The CDR3 spans 15 residues. The germline gives CDR1 SGHTA, CDR2 FQGNSA. Written as DNA, the CDR3 is TGTGCCAGCAGCCCCGGCCCCCTTCGGGGCTATGGCTACACCTTC. It translates to CASSPGPLRGYGYTF.

The chain uses TRBV20-1 and TRBJ1-2; D is possibly TRBD1 (5 bases). CDR1 is DFQATT, CDR2 SNEGSKA, per germline (reference sequence). V lost 5 bases, J lost 8 bases, and 15 bases lay in between. The CDR3 has 12 residues. CDR3 sequence: CSAGEGQGGYTF. DNA for the CDR3: TGCAGTGCTGGGGAGGGGCAAGGAGGCTACACCTTC.

The genes are TRBV20-1 and TRBJ2-3; D unclear. Trimming shortened V by 6 bases and J by 0 bases, and 10 bases separated the two germline ends. The CDR3 totals 13 residues. Germline CDR1 reads DFQATT; CDR2 reads SNEGSKA (reference sequence). CDR3 DNA sequence: TGCAGTGCCCCTTGGGAAAGCACAGATACGCAGTATTTT. Translation: CSAPWESTDTQYF.

The chain employs TRBV6-5 and TRBJ2-4; possible D gene TRBD1, 6 bases. The CDR3 runs to 15 residues. V shed 5 bases and J shed 1 base, with 12 bases lying between them. Germline-derived CDR1 and CDR2 are MNHEY and SVGAGI. The chain's CDR3 is CASSPYRVAKNIQYF. In DNA form, the CDR3 reads TGTGCCAGCAGTCCGTACAGGGTCGCCAAAAACATTCAGTACTTC.

The genes are TRBV7-2 and TRBJ2-7, with TRBD1 matching 8 bases. The V gene's germline CDR1 is SGHTA and CDR2 FQGNSA. With V trimmed by 1 base and J by 6 bases, 5 bases remained unmatched. The CDR3 spans 14 residues. The CDR3 bases are TGTGCCAGCAGCTTAGGCAACAGGGGGTCCGAGCAGTACTTC. The encoded protein is CASSLGNRGSEQYF. The entire variable domain, with the rest obtained from reference TRBV7-2 and TRBJ2-7, is as follows: GAGVSQSPSNKVTEKGKDVELRCDPISGHTALYWYRQSLGQGLEFLIYFQGNSAPDKSGLPSDRFSAERTGGSVSTLTIQRTQQEDSAVYLCASSLGNRGSEQYFGPGTRLTVT.

The chain uses TRBV27 and TRBJ2-1, with D possibly TRBD1 on 6 matching bases. CDR1 is MNHEY and CDR2 is SMNVEV in the germline V gene (reference sequence). V was clipped by 7 bases and J by 5 bases, with 18 bases between them. The CDR3 runs to 15 residues. CDR3 region: CASTSPRGPNNEQFF. As DNA, the CDR3 is TGTGCCAGCACCAGTCCCAGGGGCCCGAACAATGAGCAGTTCTTC.